Listed here is a single T cell receptor beta chain. The clone's antigen remains unknown. No much larger clone exists at a distance of one base, and base qualities are not known. In the prospective study, participants were 18 to 89 years old, resided in 20 to 30 geographic areas of the United States, and were enrolled through a virtual design. To assign participants to cohorts, the prospective study relied on clinical history that participants themselves reported in a screening survey and a study questionnaire. Mobile phlebotomists in the prospective study collected whole blood, serum and a nasopharyngeal or oropharyngeal swab from every participant. Prospective study participants could optionally give additional blood draws and questionnaires over a roughly 2-month period. Before DNA extraction, prospective study blood samples were shipped either frozen or at room temperature. The entry originates in a study of blood T cell repertoires in COVID-19 (dated by TCRdb to 2020 to 2022). Some background on the complete study: The collaborator samples originated in the United States, Italy and Spain and spanned the acute and convalescent phases of COVID-19. The prospective study material was composed of cDNA or gDNA derived from T cells, B-cell-depleted T cells, or PBMCs. The dataset comprised deeply sampled blood TCRbeta repertoires from subjects exposed to, actively infected with, or recovered from COVID-19. The repertoires were released in a freely available public database meant as a resource for research on the immune response to SARS-CoV-2. The samples were drawn from the first 160 participants of the ongoing ImmuneRACE study and from 950 to 1,500 subjects provided by 6 global collaborators. Nearly every sample came with metadata listing a de-identified subject ID, COVID-19 status, age in years and sex. Where available, HLA class I and class II types were taken from metadata supplied by the sample provider and were not determined by assay-based typing.

Study-level results and caveats: The amount of clinical and demographic metadata varied by source and participant and was provided uncurated.

TCRbeta CDR3 regions were amplified from genomic DNA using the immunoSEQ Assay, a bias-controlled multiplex PCR. Processing in the source paper ran as follows. The number of nucleated cells in each sample was estimated by amplification of reference gene primers within the assay. To quantify the absolute abundance of each unique TCRbeta CDR3 rearrangement, sequence reads were collapsed and filtered. For each sample, productive Simpson clonality was calculated as the square root of Simpson's diversity index over productive rearrangements. Entries here come from immuneACCESS through TCRdb and include only in-frame sequences with V and J called. Some clones fail to appear in such tables; in the studies checked, an unresolved V gene covers under half of the shortfall, and the cause of the remainder is unknown. D and trimming were read from the DNA, whereas the V and J calls and clone size are those reported in that table. The sample profile shows about 210,000 clones; 87% of them were found once. Approximately 10% of the sample is in the top ten clones.

The receptor's source is a man younger than 35 with acute COVID-19. The sample was PBMCs or T cells enriched from blood (not recorded which).

The CDR3 in this case is CASSLEGQGIYGTQYF. At the DNA level, the sequence is TGCGCCAGCAGCTTGGAAGGACAGGGAATATACGGGACCCAGTACTTC. The chain employs TRBV5-1 and TRBJ2-5; TRBD1 lines up with 8 middle nucleotides. Unmatched junction bases come to 11, with V trimmed by 0 bases and J by 7 bases. The CDR3 contains 16 residues, cysteine and phenylalanine counted. The entry retains the CDR3 DNA only, 48 bases that are in frame from base 1. The germline V gene provides CDR1 SGHRS and CDR2 YFSETQ.